A single sample is the source of the 12 T cell receptor beta chains below, sequenced in a study of early T cells in non-severe SARS-CoV-2 infection. TCRdb redid the calling of the 5' RACE reads with MiXCR, one entry per CDR3 protein. This table holds tens of thousands of distinct CDR3 sequences, less than 8% found once. The sequencing here drew on whole blood, taken at baseline. These receptors originate from an adult who was a healthcare worker with PCR-confirmed SARS-CoV-2 infection or an uninfected control (not recorded which).

This clonotype was seen many times. The J gene is TRBJ2-3, the V gene TRBV7-3, with D uncertain. Germline assignment: CDR1 SGHTA and CDR2 FQGTGA. The CDR3 has 12 amino acids. V lost 3 bases to trimming and J lost 5 bases, with 6 bases between them. The CDR3 region has the DNA TGTGCCAGCAGCTTTGACGGAGATACGCAGTATTTT. It encodes CASSFDGDTQYF.

This clonotype showed up many times. This chain links TRBV25-1 with TRBJ2-7; perhaps TRBD2 as D (7 bases). The V end lost 7 bases, the J end lost 2 bases, and 15 bases lay between the germline ends. This CDR3 comprises 14 residues. CDR1 is MGHDK and CDR2 is SYGVNS in the germline V gene. This CDR3 is CASTKGEGTYEQYF. CDR3 coding DNA: TGTGCCAGCACCAAGGGGGAGGGTACCTACGAGCAGTACTTC.

This clonotype has ten or more counts. This chain links TRBV30 with TRBJ2-2; unclear D gene. The CDR3 is 13 amino acids. Germline CDR1 GTSNPN, CDR2 SVGIG (reference sequence). The V gene lost 5 bases and the J gene lost 1 base, with 8 bases spanning the gap. The CDR3 coding sequence is TGTGCCTGGGGCCCCGGGAACACCGGGGAGCTGTTTTTT. Translating gives CAWGPGNTGELFF.

This clonotype has only a few counts. V usage is TRBV5-1 and J usage is TRBJ2-7; D tentatively fits TRBD1 or TRBD2 (6 bases each). CDR3 size: 14 residues. In germline, CDR1 is SGHRS, CDR2 YFSETQ. V was shortened by 1 base and J by 1 base, with 9 bases between the two germline ends. The CDR3, as DNA: TGCGCCAGCAGCTTGCGGGGGCCATCCTACGAGCAGTACTTC. Its translation is CASSLRGPSYEQYF.

This clonotype has ten or more counts. The V gene is TRBV2, the J gene TRBJ1-5; tentatively, D is TRBD1 (6 bases). Germline V gene lookup returns CDR1 SNHLY and CDR2 FYNNEI. CDR3 size: 15 residues. Trimming took off 5 bases at V and 6 bases at J, with 17 bases between the two ends. The CDR3 DNA reads TGTGCCAGCAGTCCAAGGGGGAGTCGCGGTCAGCCCCAGCATTTT. Residues: CASSPRGSRGQPQHF.

CDR3 protein: CSARGSHYEQYF. The DNA for the CDR3 is TGCAGTGCTAGAGGGTCCCATTACGAGCAGTACTTC. V is TRBV20-1 and J is TRBJ2-7, with D unresolved. V lost 1 base and J 4 bases, leaving 8 bases between the germline ends. Per the germline V gene, CDR1 is DFQATT and CDR2 is SNEGSKA (reference sequence). The CDR3 has 12 amino acids.

This clonotype appeared many times. The V gene is TRBV28, the J gene TRBJ1-2; no clear D. Germline V CDR1 and CDR2: MDHEN, SYDVKM. CDR3 size: 15 residues. The V gene lost 6 bases and the J gene lost 0 bases, with 14 bases spanning the gap. CDR3 amino acids: CASRARRFSNYGYTF. CDR3 DNA: TGTGCCAGCAGAGCACGGCGTTTTTCTAACTATGGCTACACCTTC.

In this sample, this clonotype turned up many times. The genes are TRBV12-3 or TRBV12-4 and TRBJ2-7; TRBD2 agrees at 9 bases. V lost 6 bases, J lost 3 bases, and 6 bases stayed unmatched. The CDR3 consists of 14 residues. CDR3 DNA: TGTGCCAGCAGGTCAGCGGGGGGACACTACGAGCAGTACTTC. Amino acids: CASRSAGGHYEQYF.

In this sample, this clonotype turned up many times. Compared with germline, one end of the junction differs, possibly owing to a read error. The rearrangement joins TRBV2 to TRBJ2-1; 12 bases line up with TRBD2. The CDR3 consists of 15 residues. CDR1 and CDR2 from the germline V gene are SNHLY and FYNNEI. The CDR3 nucleotides read TGTGCCGGCAGTCCTCTAGCGGGAGGGCTCGGGGAGCAGTTCTTC. This sequence encodes CAGSPLAGGLGEQFF.

This clonotype was counted many times. The rearrangement uses TRBV6-1 and TRBJ2-2; 8 bases are a match to TRBD2. Unmatched junction bases numbered 3, after V lost 3 bases and J lost 6 bases. CDR3 length: 14 amino acids. Germline CDR1 and CDR2: MNHNS and SASEGT. CDR3 loop: CASSDGRDAGELFF. CDR3 nucleotides: TGTGCCAGCAGTGACGGGAGGGACGCCGGGGAGCTGTTTTTT.

The table lists this clonotype with many counts. The rearrangement links TRBV27 to TRBJ2-7; the D gene could be TRBD1 or TRBD2 (5 bases each). V lost 5 bases to trimming and J lost 0 bases, with 14 bases between them. This CDR3 is built from 15 residues. Germline CDR1 reads MNHEY; CDR2 reads SMNVEV (reference sequence). CDR3 nucleotide sequence: TGTGCCAGCAGTCCGTCGGGGCGAAGCTCCTACGAGCAGTACTTC. Translating gives CASSPSGRSSYEQYF.

The sample holds a few counts of this clonotype. The CDR3 nucleotides are TGTGCCAGCAGCTTGGTACTGAACTCTGGGGCCAACGTCCTGACTTTC. Translation: CASSLVLNSGANVLTF. The J gene is TRBJ2-6, the V gene TRBV5-6; D uncertain. Deletions cut 0 bases from V and 0 bases from J, with 7 bases between. Looked up from germline, CDR1 is SGHDT and CDR2 is YYEEEE. The CDR3 is 16 amino acids.